The 6 T cell receptor beta chains presented below share a single source sample, sequenced in a study of Graves' ophthalmopathy and Graves' hyperthyroidism. The TCR beta CDR3 regions underwent amplification from RNA transcripts. Second-round multiplex PCR came after a first-round RT-PCR that employed HTBI primers. TCRdb reprocessed the multiplex PCR reads with MiXCR, giving one entry per CDR3 protein. The profile shows roughly 380,000 distinct CDR3 sequences, just over 15% of them singletons. Specimen: peripheral blood. These receptors were taken from a woman aged 18-35 years with stable Graves' hyperthyroidism.

This clonotype was counted ten times or more. The chain has TRBV27 and TRBJ1-1; 7 bases match TRBD1. V shed 4 bases, J shed 0 bases, and the junction held 5 bases outside the gene matches. The CDR3 spans 15 residues. Germline CDR1 MNHEY, CDR2 SMNVEV (reference sequence). The CDR3 loop is CASSSFGTVNTEAFF. The DNA for the CDR3 is TGTGCCAGCAGTTCTTTTGGGACAGTGAACACTGAAGCTTTCTTT.

There are many counts of this clonotype. The chain is built from TRBV6-5 and TRBJ1-1, with unresolved D. The V and J ends lost 2 bases and 2 bases respectively, with 9 bases between them. Germline V gene sequence: CDR1 MNHEY, CDR2 SVGAGI. The CDR3 totals 14 residues. Here the CDR3 reads CASSYRLENTEAFF. CDR3 nucleotide sequence: TGTGCCAGCAGTTACAGGCTTGAAAACACTGAAGCTTTCTTT.

This clonotype came up many times. The chain is built from TRBV6-4 and TRBJ1-6, with D tentatively TRBD1 (5 bases). The CDR3 is made up of 14 amino acids. Germline V gives CDR1 MRHNA, CDR2 SNTAGT. Trimming cost V 1 base and J 14 bases, with 15 bases left between them. CDR3 region: CASSDYRDPSTLHF. The CDR3 nucleotides read TGTGCCAGCAGTGACTACCGGGACCCCTCCACCCTCCACTTT.

Only a few counts were recorded for this clonotype. The chain combines TRBV7-9 with TRBJ2-7; D gene ambiguous. This CDR3 region has 13 residues. Germline CDR1 is SEHNR and CDR2 is FQNEAQ (reference sequence). Trimming took off 1 base at V and 2 bases at J, with 6 bases between the two ends. The CDR3 DNA reads TGTGCCAGCAGCTTAGACAAAGCCTACGAGCAGTACTTC. It yields the protein CASSLDKAYEQYF.

The J gene is TRBJ2-7, the V gene TRBV19, with a weak D call TRBD2 (5 bases). V lost 4 bases and J 5 bases, leaving 6 bases between the germline ends. Germline CDR1 reads LNHDA; CDR2 reads SQIVND (reference sequence). The CDR3 sequence is 11 residues long. The CDR3 reads CASSRADEQYF. As DNA, the CDR3 is TGTGCCAGTAGTAGAGCGGACGAGCAGTACTTC.

The chain couples TRBV6-1 to TRBJ2-5, with TRBD2 matching 10 bases. The germline gives CDR1 MNHNS, CDR2 SASEGT. The V segment lost 8 bases and the J segment 5 bases; nucleotides outside the gene matches: 11. CDR3 length: 15 amino acids. CDR3 bases: TGTGCCAGCTCCTCCAGCAGCGGGGGGGCCGAGACCCAGTACTTC. Translating gives CASSSSSGGAETQYF.